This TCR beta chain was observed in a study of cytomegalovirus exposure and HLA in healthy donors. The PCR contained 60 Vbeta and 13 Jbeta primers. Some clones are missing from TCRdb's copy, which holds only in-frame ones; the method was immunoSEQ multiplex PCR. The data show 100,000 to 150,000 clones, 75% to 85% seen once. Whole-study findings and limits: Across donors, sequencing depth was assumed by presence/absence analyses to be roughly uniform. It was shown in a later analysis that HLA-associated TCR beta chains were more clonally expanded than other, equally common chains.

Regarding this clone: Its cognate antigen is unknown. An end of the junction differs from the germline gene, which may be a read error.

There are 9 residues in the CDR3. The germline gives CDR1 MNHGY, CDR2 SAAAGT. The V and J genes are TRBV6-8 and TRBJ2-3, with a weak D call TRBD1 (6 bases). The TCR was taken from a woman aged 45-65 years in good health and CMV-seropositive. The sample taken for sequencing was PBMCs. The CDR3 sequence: CASRQDRSF. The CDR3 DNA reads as TGTGCCAGCAGGCAGGACAGAAGTTTT.